Following are 21 T cell receptor beta chains from one sample sequenced in a study of tumor-infiltrating lymphocytes in localized non-small cell lung cancer. Assay: immunoSEQ multiplex PCR; the TCRdb copy retains only in-frame clones and omits some. The data hold several thousand clones, with less than 75% observed a single time. The sample comprised uninvolved lung tissue not adjacent to the tumor. These receptors originate from a human donor with non-small cell lung cancer.

The chain recombines TRBV15 with TRBJ2-2; possible D gene TRBD1, 6 bases. Germline CDR1 and CDR2: LNHNV and YYDKDF (reference sequence). The ends were cut back, 0 bases at V and 6 bases at J, with 17 bases in the middle. The CDR3 contains 17 residues. The CDR3 region is CATSRDIAGEYSGELFF. The CDR3 bases are TGTGCCACCAGCAGAGATATAGCAGGGGAATATTCCGGGGAGCTGTTTTTT.

The chain combines TRBV6-1 with TRBJ1-3; D call uncertain. The V and J ends lost 3 bases and 0 bases respectively, with 9 bases between them. CDR1 is MNHNS, CDR2 SASEGT, per germline. The CDR3 covers 15 residues. For the CDR3, the DNA is TGTGCCAGCAGTGACGGGATTCTCTCTGGAAACACCATATATTTT. It specifies CASSDGILSGNTIYF.

J is TRBJ2-5 and V is TRBV15; the D gene is possibly TRBD1 (5 bases). With 1 base removed from V and 1 base from J, the gap between germline ends came to 13 bases. The CDR3 loop spans 16 amino acids. Germline V CDR1 and CDR2: LNHNV, YYDKDF (reference sequence). CDR3 residues: CATSRGQLPPQETQYF. In DNA, the CDR3 is TGTGCCACCAGCAGAGGACAGCTACCTCCCCAAGAGACCCAGTACTTC.

The chain uses TRBV2 and TRBJ1-5; D gene ambiguous. The germline gives CDR1 SNHLY, CDR2 FYNNEI. V shed 2 bases and J shed 1 base, with 9 bases lying between them. CDR3 length equals 15 residues. CDR3 sequence (DNA): TGTGCCAGCAGTGAAATTGGCAGAAGCAATCAGCCCCAGCATTTT. Residues: CASSEIGRSNQPQHF.

The V gene is TRBV11-2, the J gene TRBJ1-1; D remains unclear. The V and J ends lost 0 bases and 0 bases respectively, with 8 bases between them. CDR3 length: 15 amino acids. Germline V gives CDR1 SGHAT, CDR2 FQNNGV. The CDR3 reads CASSLEVRLNTEAFF. In DNA, the CDR3 is TGTGCCAGCAGCTTAGAGGTCAGACTGAACACTGAAGCTTTCTTT.

The J gene is TRBJ2-1, the V gene TRBV7-6; 7 bases align to TRBD1. V dropped 4 bases and J dropped 2; count of bases not matched to a gene: 5. CDR1 is SGHVS and CDR2 is FNYEAQ in the germline V gene. The CDR3 totals 15 residues. The chain's CDR3 is CASSSSTGTYNEQFF. Here the CDR3 DNA reads TGTGCCAGCAGCTCTTCGACAGGGACCTACAATGAGCAGTTCTTC.

V is TRBV27 and J is TRBJ2-2; 7 bases align to TRBD2. The germline V gene has CDR1 MNHEY and CDR2 SMNVEV (reference sequence). CDR3 length: 16 residues. Trimming removed 4 bases from V and 7 bases from J; junction bases left unmatched: 12. The CDR3 coding sequence is TGTGCCAGCAGTTGGACGACGGGACGCGGGAGCGGGGAGCTGTTTTTT. Translation: CASSWTTGRGSGELFF.

The rearrangement joins TRBV15 to TRBJ2-5, with 8 bases fitting TRBD1. The CDR3 covers 13 residues. Germline V gives CDR1 LNHNV, CDR2 YYDKDF (reference sequence). The junction had 3 bases not matched to a gene; V was cut back by 5 bases and J by 4 bases. For the CDR3, the DNA is TGTGCCACCAGCTCCGACAGGGGAGAGACCCAGTACTTC. It encodes CATSSDRGETQYF.

This clone was counted a single time. The chain uses TRBV7-2 and TRBJ1-2; 10 bases agree with TRBD1. Losses at the gene ends were 4 bases for V and 8 bases for J; bases not matched to a gene: 7. Germline V gene data show CDR1 as SGHTA and CDR2 as FQGNSA. The CDR3 is 14 residues long. The CDR3 sequence: CASSSGQGVGGYTF. As DNA, the CDR3 is TGTGCCAGCAGCTCCGGACAGGGGGTCGGGGGCTACACCTTC.

The chain carries TRBV2 and TRBJ2-3; TRBD2 matches 9 bases. This CDR3 spans 16 amino acids. Germline trimming cut 5 bases from V and 6 bases from J; bases unmatched to any gene: 12. Looked up from germline, CDR1 is SNHLY and CDR2 is FYNNEI. The CDR3 region is CASSPIIGLAGDTQYF. The CDR3 DNA follows: TGTGCCAGCAGTCCTATAATAGGGCTAGCGGGGGATACGCAGTATTTT.

The table lists this clone with a count of one. The chain joins TRBV5-1 to TRBJ2-5; 7 bases fit TRBD1. Germline assignment: CDR1 SGHRS and CDR2 YFSETQ. The CDR3 loop spans 14 amino acids. V shed 3 bases, J shed 2 bases, and the junction held 4 bases outside the gene matches. The CDR3 DNA is TGCGCCAGCAGCTCCGGGACAGCTCAAGAGACCCAGTACTTC. Amino acids: CASSSGTAQETQYF.

In its sample, this clone was seen a few times. The chain carries TRBV15 and TRBJ2-1; TRBD1 or TRBD2 may be the D gene (6 bases each). From germline, CDR1 is LNHNV and CDR2 YYDKDF (reference sequence). The V end lost 0 bases, the J end lost 6 bases, and 15 bases lay between the germline ends. The CDR3 runs 16 residues. The chain's CDR3 is CATSRESRGAPNEQFF. The CDR3 coding sequence is TGTGCCACCAGCAGAGAGTCTAGGGGGGCGCCCAATGAGCAGTTCTTC.

This clone appeared a few times. The chain uses TRBV5-1 and TRBJ2-1; 8 bases are shared with TRBD2. This CDR3 contains 14 residues. Germline V gene lookup returns CDR1 SGHRS and CDR2 YFSETQ. With V trimmed by 1 base and J by 4 bases, 1 base remained unmatched. The CDR3 DNA reads as TGCGCCAGCAGCTTGACTAGCGGATACAATGAGCAGTTCTTC. It specifies CASSLTSGYNEQFF. The whole variable domain, remainder taken from reference TRBV5-1 and TRBJ2-1, is KAGVTQTPRYLIKTRGQQVTLSCSPISGHRSVSWYQQTPGQGLQFLFEYFSETQRNKGNFPGRFSGRQFSNSRSEMNVSTLELGDSALYLCASSLTSGYNEQFFGPGTRLTVL.

This clone was picked up a small number of times. V and J are TRBV29-1 and TRBJ2-1; D call uncertain. Trimming took 4 bases from V and 5 from J, leaving 9 bases between them. CDR3 size: 12 residues. Germline CDR1 and CDR2: SQVTM and ANQGSEA. The CDR3 sequence is CSVVRYNNEQFF. CDR3 nucleotides: TGCAGCGTTGTCAGGTATAACAATGAGCAGTTCTTC.

The gene calls are TRBV7-2 and TRBJ2-1, with D maybe TRBD2 (5 bases). Deletions cut 3 bases from V and 10 bases from J, with 19 bases between. Germline assignment: CDR1 SGHTA and CDR2 FQGNSA. This CDR3 has 15 amino acids. The CDR3 DNA is TGTGCCAGCAGCTTGTATGAGGGAGAATACATGGAGCAGTTCTTC. Translating gives CASSLYEGEYMEQFF. The variable domain in full, completed from reference TRBV7-2 and TRBJ2-1, reads GAGVSQSPSNKVTEKGKDVELRCDPISGHTALYWYRQSLGQGLEFLIYFQGNSAPDKSGLPSDRFSAERTGGSVSTLTIQRTQQEDSAVYLCASSLYEGEYMEQFFGPGTRLTVL.

The J gene is TRBJ1-6, the V gene TRBV27, with D possibly being TRBD1 (5 bases). The CDR3 is 17 amino acids. V lost 5 bases to trimming and J lost 2 bases, with 16 bases between them. Germline V lookup: CDR1 MNHEY, CDR2 SMNVEV (reference sequence). The CDR3 DNA reads as TGTGCCAGCAGTCGTCTGGTGGGGGGGACCTATAATTCACCCCTCCACTTT. It specifies CASSRLVGGTYNSPLHF.

In its sample, this clone was seen once. CDR3 DNA sequence: TGTGCCAGCAGCACCGGACTTGACCCGAAAGAGACCCAGTACTTC. This translates into CASSTGLDPKETQYF. The chain joins TRBV4-2 to TRBJ2-5; possible D gene TRBD2, 5 bases. CDR1 and CDR2 from the germline V gene are LGHNA and YNFKEQ. The CDR3 runs to 15 residues. V lost 5 bases and J lost 3, with 16 bases in between.

J is TRBJ1-1 and V is TRBV29-1; D might be TRBD1 (5 bases). CDR3 length: 14 residues. Germline assignment: CDR1 SQVTM and CDR2 ANQGSEA. V was cut by 6 bases and J by 2 bases, with 16 bases left in between. The CDR3 DNA follows: TGCAGCGTCTTCCTCGGGGCTGAAAACACTGAAGCTTTCTTT. This translates into CSVFLGAENTEAFF.

The rearrangement uses TRBV7-2 and TRBJ2-7; 12 bases agree with TRBD2. The CDR3 runs to 19 residues. V was pared by 1 base and J by 2 bases, with 12 bases of the junction left unmatched. The V gene's germline CDR1 is SGHTA and CDR2 FQGNSA. CDR3 sequence (DNA): TGTGCCAGCAGCTTAGTCTTCAGACTAGCGGGGGACTTAACCTACGAGCAGTACTTC. It encodes CASSLVFRLAGDLTYEQYF.

This clone is large (0.1 to 1%) by share. The V and J genes are TRBV4-1 and TRBJ1-1; TRBD1 matches 10 bases. V shed 5 bases and J 5 bases; nucleotides not matched to a gene: 5. Germline values: CDR1 MGHRA, CDR2 YSYEKL. The CDR3 is made up of 14 amino acids. The CDR3 DNA reads as TGCGCCAGCAGCACGCGGGACAGGGGAACTGAAGCTTTCTTT. It specifies CASSTRDRGTEAFF.

This chain connects TRBV5-1 to TRBJ2-5; 8 bases agree with TRBD1. V trimming: 4 bases; J trimming: 5 bases; junction bases outside the gene matches: 10. Germline V CDR1 and CDR2: SGHRS, YFSETQ. CDR3 length: 15 amino acids. In DNA, the CDR3 is TGCGCCAGCAGCCTCAACGGACAGGGAGTGGAGACCCAGTACTTC. Translation: CASSLNGQGVETQYF.